These 24 T cell receptor beta chains were all obtained from the same sample, sequenced in a study of post-analysis software for immune sequencing data. Study-wide results and limits: In patients, TRBV5-6, TRBV5-1 and TRBV20-1 belonged to roughly 5 TRBV segments found more frequently than in controls.

cDNA libraries of TCR beta carried unique molecular identifiers. TCRdb reprocessed the PCR reads with MiXCR, giving one entry per CDR3 protein. Of some 690,000 distinct CDR3 sequences listed, roughly 27% are singletons. Their recognized antigens are unknown. Sequencing was performed on blood. These receptors were taken from a girl between 10 and 17 years old with multiple sclerosis.

The V gene is TRBV12-3 or TRBV12-4, the J gene TRBJ2-2, with D tentatively TRBD2 (6 bases). Trimming took 7 bases from V and 2 from J, leaving 14 bases between them. This CDR3 contains 15 residues. CDR3 in amino acids: CASTLVRGNTGELFF. Written as DNA, the CDR3 is TGTGCCAGCACCTTGGTGCGGGGCAACACCGGGGAGCTGTTTTTT.

This clonotype was seen only a few times. The rearrangement uses TRBV20-1 and TRBJ1-6; D possibly corresponds to TRBD1 (5 bases). The ends were cut back, 0 bases at V and 7 bases at J, with 10 bases in the middle. Looked up from germline, CDR1 is DFQATT and CDR2 is SNEGSKA (reference sequence). The CDR3 is 14 amino acids. Here the CDR3 reads CSAREGLRNSPLHF. CDR3 bases: TGCAGTGCTAGAGAGGGGCTGAGGAATTCACCCCTCCACTTT.

This clonotype has more than one count but fewer than ten. The rearrangement uses TRBV20-1 and TRBJ2-4, with D possibly matching TRBD1 (5 bases). Looked up from germline, CDR1 is DFQATT and CDR2 is SNEGSKA (reference sequence). This CDR3 has 13 amino acids. V lost 5 bases, J lost 4 bases, and 12 bases lay in between. CDR3 protein: CSAPRQTKNIQYF. CDR3 nucleotide sequence: TGCAGTGCTCCCCGACAGACAAAAAACATTCAGTACTTC.

This chain joins TRBV7-9 and TRBJ1-2, with D perhaps TRBD1 (6 bases). V gave up 5 bases and J gave up 4 bases, with 17 bases separating them. CDR3 length: 15 amino acids. Germline lookup yields CDR1 SEHNR and CDR2 FQNEAQ (reference sequence). The CDR3 loop is CASSPDGGAGYGYTF. The CDR3 region has the DNA TGTGCCAGCAGCCCGGATGGGGGGGCGGGCTATGGCTACACCTTC.

The chain couples TRBV20-1 to TRBJ2-1; D is possibly TRBD1 or TRBD2 (5 bases each). V lost 3 bases, J lost 5 bases, and 17 bases lay in between. The V gene's germline CDR1 is DFQATT and CDR2 SNEGSKA (reference sequence). The CDR3 length is 15 residues. CDR3 sequence: CSASRGVLGDNEQFF. The CDR3 nucleotides are TGCAGTGCTAGCCGAGGAGTTTTGGGGGACAATGAGCAGTTCTTC.

In this sample, this clonotype turned up a few times. The chain couples TRBV7-8 to TRBJ1-5; D is uncertain. Deletions cut 2 bases from V and 9 bases from J, with 17 bases between. There are 15 residues in the CDR3. Germline loops: CDR1 SGHVS, CDR2 FQNEAQ. DNA of the CDR3: TGTGCCAGCAGCTTACATAGGAACCCGGTTTGGCCCCAGCATTTT. Its translation is CASSLHRNPVWPQHF.

Remarks on this clonotype: This may be a read error: a much more frequent sequence differs by one nucleotide. This rearrangement joins TRBV7-2 to TRBJ2-1; 7 bases agree with TRBD2. CDR3 size: 15 residues. The germline gives CDR1 SGHTA, CDR2 FQGNSA. DNA for the CDR3: TGTGCCAGCATCTTAGTGCGAGCGGGGAACAATGAGCAGTTCTTC. Protein sequence: CASILVRAGNNEQFF. Using reference TRBV7-2 and TRBJ2-1 for the parts outside the CDR3, the full variable domain is GAGVSQSPSNKVTEKGKDVELRCDPISGHTALYWYRQSLGQGLEFLIYFQGNSAPDKSGLPSDRFSAERTGGSVSTLTIQRTQQEDSAVYLCASILVRAGNNEQFFGPGTRLTVL.

This clonotype was seen only a few times. This sequence joins TRBV14 and TRBJ2-5; D not certain. The germline V and J ends were trimmed by 0 bases and 11 bases, with 13 bases remaining between them. CDR3 length: 13 residues. Germline CDR1 SGHDN, CDR2 FVKESK. The CDR3 nucleotides read TGTGCCAGCAGCCAAGAGTTGGGCTCAGAGCAGTACTTC. It is translated as CASSQELGSEQYF.

V is TRBV12-3 or TRBV12-4 and J is TRBJ2-3; tentatively, D is TRBD1 or TRBD2 (6 bases each). The germline V and J ends were trimmed by 5 bases and 3 bases, with 15 bases remaining between them. The CDR3 totals 15 residues. The CDR3 sequence: CASSRRDIGTDTQYF. CDR3 DNA sequence: TGTGCCAGCAGTCGGCGGGACATCGGGACAGATACGCAGTATTTT.

This rearrangement joins TRBV6-2 or TRBV6-3 to TRBJ2-7; 8 bases match TRBD2. The CDR3 contains 15 residues. Germline V gene sequence: CDR1 MNHEY, CDR2 SVGEGT. With V trimmed by 0 bases and J by 0 bases, 1 base remained unmatched. CDR3 DNA sequence: TGTGCCAGCAGTTACTCGAGCGGGAGCTCCTACGAGCAGTACTTC. Translating it yields CASSYSSGSSYEQYF.

This chain connects TRBV28 to TRBJ2-3, with D perhaps assigned TRBD1 or TRBD2 (5 bases each). Germline V gives CDR1 MDHEN, CDR2 SYDVKM. V was clipped by 6 bases and J by 5 bases, with 9 bases between them. The CDR3 loop spans 12 amino acids. The CDR3 coding sequence is TGTGCCAGCAGGGGGGTGGAAGATACGCAGTATTTT. Amino acid sequence: CASRGVEDTQYF. Drawing the rest from reference TRBV28 and TRBJ2-3, the complete variable domain is DVKVTQSSRYLVKRTGEKVFLECVQDMDHENMFWYRQDPGLGLRLIYFSYDVKMKEKGDIPEGYSVSREKKERFSLILESASTNQTSMYLCASRGVEDTQYFGPGTRLTVL.

The rearrangement joins TRBV20-1 to TRBJ1-6, with D possibly TRBD1 on 5 matching bases. Germline lookup yields CDR1 DFQATT and CDR2 SNEGSKA (reference sequence). V was trimmed by 6 bases and J by 4 bases, leaving 13 bases between them. The CDR3 extends over 14 amino acids. The CDR3 sequence is CSAGMTEYNSPLHF. The CDR3 DNA follows: TGCAGTGCAGGGATGACAGAATATAATTCACCCCTCCACTTT.

This clonotype was detected a few times. This chain links TRBV29-1 with TRBJ2-5; no definite D call. Germline V CDR1 and CDR2: SQVTM, ANQGSEA. The CDR3 loop spans 12 amino acids. Between the trimmed V and J ends, which lost 5 bases and 6 bases, there was a span of 13 bases. The chain's CDR3 is CSVLSGGKTQYF. In DNA form, the CDR3 reads TGCAGCGTTCTAAGTGGCGGCAAGACCCAGTACTTC.

The genes are TRBV4-3 and TRBJ2-3; 7 bases map to TRBD2. J lost 6 bases, V lost 3 bases, and 9 bases had no gene match. CDR1 is LGHNA and CDR2 is YSLEER in the germline V gene. CDR3 length: 15 amino acids. The CDR3 nucleotides read TGCGCCAGCAGCCAGGGCGCGGGGGTGGTGGATACGCAGTATTTT. Residues: CASSQGAGVVDTQYF.

This clonotype was observed a handful of times. The chain carries TRBV20-1 and TRBJ2-1; the D is unclear. From germline, CDR1 is DFQATT and CDR2 SNEGSKA (reference sequence). The germline V and J ends were trimmed by 5 bases and 0 bases, with 8 bases remaining between them. The CDR3 contains 13 residues. Here the CDR3 reads CSARQYSYNEQFF. The CDR3 DNA sequence: TGCAGTGCTCGACAATACTCCTACAATGAGCAGTTCTTC.

V usage is TRBV20-1 and J usage is TRBJ2-1; maybe TRBD2 (6 bases). CDR3 length equals 16 residues. V lost 0 bases, J lost 4 bases, and 16 bases lay in between. In germline, CDR1 is DFQATT, CDR2 SNEGSKA (reference sequence). CDR3 DNA: TGCAGTGCTAGAGATTCGGGACTTAGCTCTTACAATGAGCAGTTCTTC. Protein sequence: CSARDSGLSSYNEQFF.

This sequence joins TRBV11-2 and TRBJ2-1; 9 bases align to TRBD2. Germline values: CDR1 SGHAT, CDR2 FQNNGV. The CDR3 loop spans 17 amino acids. Germline trimming cut 1 base from V and 1 base from J; bases unmatched to any gene: 5. The CDR3 is CASSLGSGSVSYNEQFF. In DNA, the CDR3 is TGTGCCAGCAGCTTAGGTAGCGGGAGTGTATCCTACAATGAGCAGTTCTTC.

The rearrangement links TRBV10-3 to TRBJ2-7; possible D gene TRBD1, 7 bases. CDR1 and CDR2 (germline): ENHRY, SYGVKD. Trimming took off 6 bases at V and 3 bases at J, with 15 bases between the two ends. The CDR3 length is 14 residues. CDR3 nucleotides: TGTGCCATCAGGGGGGGACAGCAAGACTACGAGCAGTACTTC. Residues: CAIRGGQQDYEQYF.

The chain carries TRBV12-5 and TRBJ2-3; 9 positions match TRBD2. J gave up 0 bases and V 1 base, and 2 bases lay outside the gene matches. The germline gives CDR1 LGHNT, CDR2 FRNRAP. CDR3 length: 16 residues. Here the CDR3 reads CASGLGLAGSTDTQYF. The CDR3, as DNA: TGTGCTAGTGGTTTGGGGCTAGCGGGAAGCACAGATACGCAGTATTTT.

The rearrangement uses TRBV20-1 and TRBJ1-1, with 8 nucleotides matching TRBD1. This CDR3 has 15 residues. Germline V lookup: CDR1 DFQATT, CDR2 SNEGSKA (reference sequence). Trimming took 6 bases from V and 7 from J; bases not matched to a gene: 16. The CDR3 nucleotides are TGCAGTGCCGTGGCGCCGGGACAGGTGGGTCGTGAAGCTTTCTTT. It codes for CSAVAPGQVGREAFF.

In regard to this clonotype: The conserved closing phenylalanine or tryptophan is absent in this CDR3, likely reflecting a read error. The V and J genes are TRBV20-1 and TRBJ1-6, with 8 bases lining up with TRBD1. Per germline, CDR1 DFQATT and CDR2 SNEGSKA (reference sequence). Unmatched junction bases numbered 6, after V lost 5 bases and J lost 9 bases. The CDR3 sequence is 13 residues long. This CDR3 is CSAENRGGSPLHL. In DNA form, the CDR3 reads TGCAGTGCTGAGAACAGGGGGGGTTCACCCCTCCACTTG.

J is TRBJ2-4 and V is TRBV20-1; 7 bases align to TRBD2. J was trimmed by 6 bases and V by 5 bases; bases with no gene match: 1. Germline V CDR1 and CDR2: DFQATT, SNEGSKA (reference sequence). The CDR3 extends over 11 amino acids. CDR3 region: CSAGGGNIQYF. CDR3 bases: TGCAGTGCTGGCGGGGGAAACATTCAGTACTTC.

The chain is built from TRBV6-6 and TRBJ1-4; TRBD1 matches 9 bases. From germline, CDR1 is MNHNY and CDR2 SVGAGI (reference sequence). The CDR3 length is 12 residues. With V trimmed by 6 bases and J by 8 bases, 1 base remained unmatched. The CDR3 DNA follows: TGTGCCAGCAGCGACAGGGGGGAAAAACTGTTTTTT. Translation: CASSDRGEKLFF.

The V gene is TRBV7-9, the J gene TRBJ1-2, with TRBD1 identical over 12 bases. The CDR3 consists of 17 residues. The germline CDR1 and CDR2 sequences are SEHNR and FQNEAQ (reference sequence). Unmatched junction bases numbered 5, after V lost 0 bases and J lost 3 bases. CDR3 loop: CASSLASGTGGHYGYTF. The CDR3 nucleotides read TGTGCCAGCAGCTTAGCGTCGGGGACAGGGGGCCACTATGGCTACACCTTC.